The clone carrying this TCR beta chain was seen just once. Its specificity is unknown. In the same sample, other DNA sequences code for this CDR3. Some clones are missing from TCRdb's copy, which holds only in-frame ones; the method was immunoSEQ multiplex PCR. The table lists nearly 2 million clones, roughly 95% of them singletons. This record belongs to a study of shared clonotypes between healthy human individuals. The V and J ends lost 4 bases and 5 bases, in that order; junction bases with no gene match: 4. Germline CDR1 MNHEY, CDR2 SMNVEV (reference sequence). The CDR3 has 13 residues. Study-wide points: It was the non-shared clonotypes that had lower generation probabilities than clonotypes shared by all four donors.

CD45RO negativity and positive selection for CCR7 defined naive CD8 cells, a population that excluded terminally differentiated effector memory CD45RA+ cells. V and J are TRBV27 and TRBJ1-2; TRBD1 matches at 7 bases. Sequencing input: naive CD8+ T cells sorted from blood. The sequence came from a man aged 18 to 30 in good health. The chain's CDR3 is CASSYRTGYGYTF. The DNA for the CDR3 is TGTGCCAGCAGTTACCGGACAGGTTATGGCTACACCTTC.